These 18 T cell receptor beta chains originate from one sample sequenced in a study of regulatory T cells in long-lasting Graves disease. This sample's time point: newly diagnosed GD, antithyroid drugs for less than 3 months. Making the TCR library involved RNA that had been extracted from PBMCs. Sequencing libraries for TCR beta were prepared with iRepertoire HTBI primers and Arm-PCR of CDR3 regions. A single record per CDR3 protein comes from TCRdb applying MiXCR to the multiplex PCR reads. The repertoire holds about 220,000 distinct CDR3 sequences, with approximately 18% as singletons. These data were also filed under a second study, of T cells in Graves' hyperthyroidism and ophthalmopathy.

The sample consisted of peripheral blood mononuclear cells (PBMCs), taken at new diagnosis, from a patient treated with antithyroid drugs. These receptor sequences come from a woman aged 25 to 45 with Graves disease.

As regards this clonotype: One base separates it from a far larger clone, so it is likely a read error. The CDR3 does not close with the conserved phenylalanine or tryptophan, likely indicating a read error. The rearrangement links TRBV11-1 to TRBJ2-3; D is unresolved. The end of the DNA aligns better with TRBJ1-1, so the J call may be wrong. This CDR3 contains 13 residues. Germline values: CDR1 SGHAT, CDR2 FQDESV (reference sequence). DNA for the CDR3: TGTGCCAGCAGCTTGAGACGGTACACTGAAGCTTTCCTT. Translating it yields CASSLRRYTEAFL.

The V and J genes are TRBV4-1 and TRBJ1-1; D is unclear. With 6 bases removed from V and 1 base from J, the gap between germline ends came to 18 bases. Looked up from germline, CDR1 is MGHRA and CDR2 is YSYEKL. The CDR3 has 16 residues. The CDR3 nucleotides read TGCGCCAGCAGTCGTCGATCCCGGCTGGCGAACACTGAAGCTTTCTTT. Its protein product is CASSRRSRLANTEAFF.

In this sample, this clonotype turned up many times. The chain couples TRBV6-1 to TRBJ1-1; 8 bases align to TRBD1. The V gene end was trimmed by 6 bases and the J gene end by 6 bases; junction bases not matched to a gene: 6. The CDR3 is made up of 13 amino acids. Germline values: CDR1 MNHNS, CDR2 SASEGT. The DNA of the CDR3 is TGTGCCAGCAGCCGGACAGGGTCGCCTGAAGCTTTCTTT. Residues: CASSRTGSPEAFF.

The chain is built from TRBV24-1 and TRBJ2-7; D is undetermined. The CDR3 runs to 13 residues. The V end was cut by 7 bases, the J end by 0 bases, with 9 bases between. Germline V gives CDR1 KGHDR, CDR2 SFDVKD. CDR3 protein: CATSSTSSYEQYF. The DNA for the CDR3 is TGTGCCACCAGCTCCACCAGCTCCTACGAGCAGTACTTC.

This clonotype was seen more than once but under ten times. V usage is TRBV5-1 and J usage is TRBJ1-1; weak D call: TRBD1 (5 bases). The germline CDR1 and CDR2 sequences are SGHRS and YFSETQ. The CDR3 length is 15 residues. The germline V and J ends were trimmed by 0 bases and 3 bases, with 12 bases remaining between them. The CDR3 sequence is CASSLVSGVYTEAFF. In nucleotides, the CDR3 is TGCGCCAGCAGCTTGGTGTCGGGGGTTTACACTGAAGCTTTCTTT.

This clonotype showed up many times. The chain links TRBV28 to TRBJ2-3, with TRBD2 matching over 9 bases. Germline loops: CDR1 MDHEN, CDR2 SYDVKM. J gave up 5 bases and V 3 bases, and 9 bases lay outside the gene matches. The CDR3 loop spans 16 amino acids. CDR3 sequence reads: CASSFGGGGAGDTQYF. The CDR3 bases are TGTGCCAGCAGTTTCGGGGGCGGGGGGGCCGGAGATACGCAGTATTTT.

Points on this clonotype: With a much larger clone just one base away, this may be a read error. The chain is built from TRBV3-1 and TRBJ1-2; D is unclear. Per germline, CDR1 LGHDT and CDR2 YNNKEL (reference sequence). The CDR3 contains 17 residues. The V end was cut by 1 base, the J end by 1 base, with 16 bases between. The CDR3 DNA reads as TGTGCCAGCAGCCAAGCTCGTTCGGGTGACCTTAACTATGGCTACACCTTC. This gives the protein CASSQARSGDLNYGYTF. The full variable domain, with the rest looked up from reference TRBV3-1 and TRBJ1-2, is DTAVSQTPKYLVTQMGNDKSIKCEQNLGHDTMYWYKQDSKKFLKIMFSYNNKELIINETVPNRFSPKSPDKAHLNLHINSLELGDSAVYFCASSQARSGDLNYGYTFGSGTRLTVV.

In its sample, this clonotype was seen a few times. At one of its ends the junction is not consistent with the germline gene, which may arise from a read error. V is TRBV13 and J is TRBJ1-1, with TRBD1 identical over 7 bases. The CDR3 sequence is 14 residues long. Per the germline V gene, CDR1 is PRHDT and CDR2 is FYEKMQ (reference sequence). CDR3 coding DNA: TGTGCCAGCGGCGGACAGGTGGGGAACACTGAAGCTTCCTTT. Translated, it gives CASGGQVGNTEASF. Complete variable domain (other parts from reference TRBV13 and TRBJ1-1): AAGVIQSPRHLIKEKRETATLKCYPIPRHDTVYWYQQGPGQDPQFLISFYEKMQSDKGSIPDRFSAQQFSDYHSELNMSSLELGDSALYFCASGGQVGNTEASFGQGTRLTVV.

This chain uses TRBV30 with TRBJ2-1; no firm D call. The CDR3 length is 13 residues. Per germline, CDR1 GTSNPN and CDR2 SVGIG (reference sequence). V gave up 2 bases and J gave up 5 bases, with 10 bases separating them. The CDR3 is CAWSSTPHNEQFF. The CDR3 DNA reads TGTGCCTGGAGTTCTACTCCACACAATGAGCAGTTCTTC.

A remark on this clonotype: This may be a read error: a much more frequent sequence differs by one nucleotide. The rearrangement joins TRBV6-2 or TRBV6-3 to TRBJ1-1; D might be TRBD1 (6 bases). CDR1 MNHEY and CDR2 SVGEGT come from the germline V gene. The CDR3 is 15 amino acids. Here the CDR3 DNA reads TGTGCCAGCAGGGACAGTGGATGGTCGAACACTGAAGCTTCCTTT. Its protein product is CASRDSGWSNTEASF.

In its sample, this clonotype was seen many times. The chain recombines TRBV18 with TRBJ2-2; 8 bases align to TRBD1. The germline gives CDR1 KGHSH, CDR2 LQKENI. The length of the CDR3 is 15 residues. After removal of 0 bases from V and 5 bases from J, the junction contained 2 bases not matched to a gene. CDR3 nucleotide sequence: TGTGCCAGCTCACCACCCGACAGGGGTACCGGGGAGCTGTTTTTT. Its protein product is CASSPPDRGTGELFF.

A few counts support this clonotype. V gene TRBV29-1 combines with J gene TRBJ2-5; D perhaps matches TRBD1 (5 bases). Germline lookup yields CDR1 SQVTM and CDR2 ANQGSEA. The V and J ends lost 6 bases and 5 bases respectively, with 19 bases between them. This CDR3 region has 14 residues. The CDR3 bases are TGCAGCGTCACCCCCAGGGCCACGCGGGAGACCCAGTACTTC. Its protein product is CSVTPRATRETQYF.

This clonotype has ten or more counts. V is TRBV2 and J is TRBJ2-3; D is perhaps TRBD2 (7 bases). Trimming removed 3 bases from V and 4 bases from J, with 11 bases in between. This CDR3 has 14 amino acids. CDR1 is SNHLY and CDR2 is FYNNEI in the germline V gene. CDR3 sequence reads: CASSDRGAPDTQYF. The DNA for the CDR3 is TGTGCCAGCAGTGACCGGGGGGCCCCAGATACGCAGTATTTT.

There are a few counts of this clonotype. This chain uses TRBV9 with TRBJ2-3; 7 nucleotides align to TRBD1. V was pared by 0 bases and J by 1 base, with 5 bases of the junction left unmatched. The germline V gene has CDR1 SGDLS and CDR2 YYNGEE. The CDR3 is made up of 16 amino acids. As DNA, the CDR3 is TGTGCCAGCAGCGTAGGAGGGGGCGCAGGCACAGATACGCAGTATTTT. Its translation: CASSVGGGAGTDTQYF.

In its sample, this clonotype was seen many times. The CDR3 DNA reads as TGTGCCAGCAGTTTGGGCCAGGGGGATAATGGCTACACCTTC. It yields the protein CASSLGQGDNGYTF. The V gene is TRBV12-3 or TRBV12-4, the J gene TRBJ1-2; 7 nucleotides line up with TRBD1. The CDR3 consists of 14 residues. V lost 3 bases, J lost 6 bases, and 7 bases stayed unmatched.

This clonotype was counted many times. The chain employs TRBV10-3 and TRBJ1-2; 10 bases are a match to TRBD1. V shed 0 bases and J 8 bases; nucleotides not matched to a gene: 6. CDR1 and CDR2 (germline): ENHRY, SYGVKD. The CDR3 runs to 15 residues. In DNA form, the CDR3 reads TGTGCCATCAGTGAGTCGGACAGGGGGGCCGTAGGCTACACCTTC. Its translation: CAISESDRGAVGYTF.

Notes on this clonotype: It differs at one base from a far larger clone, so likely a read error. The CDR3, as DNA: TGTGCCAGCCGCCCTCGACAGAGAAATGAAAAACTGTTTTTT. This gives the protein CASRPRQRNEKLFF. The genes are TRBV11-3 and TRBJ1-4; D might be TRBD1 (5 bases). Germline CDR1 is SGHNT and CDR2 is YENEEA. Trimming cost V 8 bases and J 5 bases, with 15 bases left between them. The CDR3 length is 14 residues.

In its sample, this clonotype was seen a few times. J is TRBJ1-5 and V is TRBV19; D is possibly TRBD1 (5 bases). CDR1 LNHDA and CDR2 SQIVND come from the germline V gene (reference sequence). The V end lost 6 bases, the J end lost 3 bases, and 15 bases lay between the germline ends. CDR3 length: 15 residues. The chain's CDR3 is CASSVGHIYNQPQHF. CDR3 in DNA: TGTGCCAGTAGCGTAGGACATATATACAATCAGCCCCAGCATTTT.